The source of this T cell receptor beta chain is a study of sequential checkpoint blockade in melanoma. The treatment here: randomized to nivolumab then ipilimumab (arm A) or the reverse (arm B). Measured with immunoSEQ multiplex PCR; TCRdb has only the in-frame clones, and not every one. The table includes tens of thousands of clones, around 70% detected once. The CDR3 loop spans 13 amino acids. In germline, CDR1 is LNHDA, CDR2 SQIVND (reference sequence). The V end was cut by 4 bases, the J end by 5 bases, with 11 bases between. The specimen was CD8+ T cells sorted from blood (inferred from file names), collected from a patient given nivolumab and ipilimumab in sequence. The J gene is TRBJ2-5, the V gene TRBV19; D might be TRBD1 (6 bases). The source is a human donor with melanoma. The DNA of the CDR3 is TGTGCCAGTAGTAGAGGCCAGGGGGAGACCCAGTACTTC. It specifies CASSRGQGETQYF.